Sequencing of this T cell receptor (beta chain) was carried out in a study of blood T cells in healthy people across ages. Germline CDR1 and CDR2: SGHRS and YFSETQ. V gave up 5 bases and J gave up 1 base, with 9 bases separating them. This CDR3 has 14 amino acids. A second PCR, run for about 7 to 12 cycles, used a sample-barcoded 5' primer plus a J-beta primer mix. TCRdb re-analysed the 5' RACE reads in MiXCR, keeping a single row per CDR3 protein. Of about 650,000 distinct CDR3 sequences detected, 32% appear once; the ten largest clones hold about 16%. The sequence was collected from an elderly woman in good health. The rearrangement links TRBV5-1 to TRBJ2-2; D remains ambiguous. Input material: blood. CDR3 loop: CASSFAENTGELFF. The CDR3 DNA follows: TGCGCCAGCAGTTTTGCAGAGAACACCGGGGAGCTGTTTTTT.